This T cell receptor beta chain derives from a study of cytomegalovirus exposure and HLA in healthy donors. V was clipped by 4 bases and J by 4 bases; unmatched bases: 7. CDR3 length equals 15 residues. CDR1 is SEHNR and CDR2 is FQNEAQ in the germline V gene (reference sequence). This clone was seen only a few times. The PCR ran on 60 Vbeta and 13 Jbeta primers. Libraries were prepared by immunoSEQ multiplex PCR; TCRdb keeps only in-frame clonotypes and omits some of them. The profile shows over 150,000 clones, roughly 80% of them singletons. Sequenced material: PBMCs. The chain carries TRBV7-9 and TRBJ2-1; 7 nucleotides match TRBD2. The source is a male donor in good health and CMV-seronegative. In DNA form, the CDR3 reads TGTGCCAGCAGCTGGACTAGAACAATTTACAATGAGCAGTTCTTC. The encoded protein is CASSWTRTIYNEQFF. The full variable domain, in which reference TRBV7-9 and TRBJ2-1 provide the parts outside the CDR3, is DTGVSQNPRHKITKRGQNVTFRCDPISEHNRLYWYRQTLGQGPEFLTYFQNEAQLEKSRLLSDRFSAERPKGSFSTLEIQRTEQGDSAMYLCASSWTRTIYNEQFFGPGTRLTVL.